Sequencing of this T cell receptor beta chain was carried out in a study of OX40 agonist ivuxolimab in advanced cancers. Study findings and constraints: Partly responding patients at 0.1-3.0 mg/kg showed some of the smallest clonal expansion.

Turning to this clone: As yet, its antigen is unknown.

This CDR3 is built from 15 residues. Germline trimming cut 3 bases from V and 2 bases from J; bases unmatched to any gene: 3. Germline values: CDR1 SGDLS, CDR2 YYNGEE. Sequencing was performed with immunoSEQ multiplex PCR; in TCRdb, only in-frame clones are kept and a portion is missing. The sample records tens of thousands of clones, approximately 80% being singletons. Drawing of blood for sampling happened at baseline, at cycle 4 day 1, and at cycle 7 day 1. The starting material was CD4+ or CD8+ T cells sorted from blood, obtained in a trial of the OX40 agonist ivuxolimab. The sequence derives from an adult with an advanced solid tumor such as melanoma, head and neck, liver or kidney cancer. The chain links TRBV9 to TRBJ2-1; 9 bases fit TRBD1. This CDR3 reads CASSADRGTYNEQFF. CDR3 in DNA: TGTGCCAGCAGCGCGGACAGGGGAACCTACAATGAGCAGTTCTTC.